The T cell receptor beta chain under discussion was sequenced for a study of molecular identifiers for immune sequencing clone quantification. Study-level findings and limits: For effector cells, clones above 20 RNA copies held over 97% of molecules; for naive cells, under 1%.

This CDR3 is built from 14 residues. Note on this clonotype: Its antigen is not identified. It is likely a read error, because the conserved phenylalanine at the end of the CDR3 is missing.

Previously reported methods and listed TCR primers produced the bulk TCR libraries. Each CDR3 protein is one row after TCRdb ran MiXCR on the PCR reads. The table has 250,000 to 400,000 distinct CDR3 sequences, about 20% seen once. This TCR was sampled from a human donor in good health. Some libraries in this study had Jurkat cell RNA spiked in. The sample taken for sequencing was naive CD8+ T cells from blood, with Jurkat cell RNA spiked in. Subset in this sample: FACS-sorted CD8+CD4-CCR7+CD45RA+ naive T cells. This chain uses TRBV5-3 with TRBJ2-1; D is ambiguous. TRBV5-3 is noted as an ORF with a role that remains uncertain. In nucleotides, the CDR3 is TGTGCCAGCAGCTTATCACCTCCTCTTGGTGAGCAGTTCCTC. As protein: CASSLSPPLGEQFL.